These 16 T cell receptor beta chains came from one sample sequenced in a study of tissue T cells after allogeneic stem cell transplantation. Measured with immunoSEQ multiplex PCR; TCRdb has only the in-frame clones, and not every one. This repertoire shows around 50,000 clones, 73% found once; its top ten account for around 0.5%. The sample consisted of sorted cells pooled from one or two spleens. These receptors all come from a pool of C57BL/6 mice in good health.

Worth noting for this clone: Here the gene names and germline are mouse. The CDR3 is cut off 1 residue early in the read; its end comes from the germline J gene. The rearrangement links TRBV5 to TRBJ2-7; the match to TRBD2 covers 13 bases. The CDR3 has 15 amino acids. Germline values: CDR1 LGHNA, CDR2 YNLKQL (reference sequence). After removal of 5 bases from V and 5 bases from J, the junction contained 6 bases not matched to a gene. The CDR3 here is CASSSPGTGGDEQYF. The CDR3 bases that were read are TGTGCCAGCAGCTCTCCCGGGACTGGGGGGGATGAACAGTAC.

For this clone: Genes and germline are mouse. With the read ending 1 residue before the CDR3 end, the germline J gene is used to fill in that end. This chain connects TRBV13-3 to TRBJ2-5, with TRBD2 matching over 8 bases. This CDR3 region has 14 residues. V trimming: 0 bases; J trimming: 6 bases; junction bases outside the gene matches: 3. Germline-derived CDR1 and CDR2 are NNHDY and SYVADS. The covered CDR3 bases are TGTGCCAGCAGTGATGTAGGGACTGGTGACACCCAGTAC. Its protein product is CASSDVGTGDTQY. The complete CDR3 sequence is CASSDVGTGDTQYF.

There are a few counts of this clone. All gene names here are mouse names. The read halts 1 residue ahead of the CDR3 end, with the missing end drawn from the germline J gene. This chain joins TRBV13-2 and TRBJ1-5; D unclear. The CDR3 covers 13 residues. The germline V gene encodes CDR1 NNHNN and CDR2 SYGAGS (reference sequence). Trimming left V 2 bases short and J 9 bases short, with 12 bases between. The CDR3 reads CASGDKDGGAPLF. CDR3 bases read: TGTGCCAGCGGTGACAAGGACGGAGGGGCTCCGCTT.

Notes on this clone: Genes here carry mouse names. The read terminates 1 residue before the CDR3 end, so the remaining end is supplied by the germline J gene. The V call is TRBV13-1, the J call TRBJ1-6; D remains unclear. TRBJ1-6 is designated an ORF whose function remains uncertain. The CDR3 consists of 12 residues. Germline V gives CDR1 NSHNY, CDR2 SYGAGN. The ends were cut back, 2 bases at V and 5 bases at J, with 2 bases in the middle. CDR3 in amino acids: CASSEHNSPLYF. The sequenced part of the CDR3 DNA is TGTGCCAGCAGTGAGCATAATTCGCCCCTCTAC.

For this clone: Gene names and germline match the mouse. The read is 1 residue too short to cover the CDR3 end, so that end is filled in from the germline J gene. The chain combines TRBV13-2 with TRBJ1-4, with D hard to call. CDR1 and CDR2 from the germline V gene are NNHNN and SYGAGS (reference sequence). The CDR3 sequence is 15 residues long. V lost 0 bases, J lost 2 bases, and 8 bases lay in between. CDR3 loop: CASGDVQASNERLFF. CDR3 bases read: TGTGCCAGCGGTGATGTTCAGGCGTCCAACGAAAGATTATTT.

Details on this clone: Germline and genes here are mouse. Read data end 1 residue before the CDR3 end; the end is taken from the germline J gene. The chain couples TRBV14 to TRBJ2-5, with TRBD1 matching over 10 bases. Trimming took 5 bases from V and 8 from J; bases not matched to a gene: 8. CDR1 is SGHDT and CDR2 is FRDEAV in the germline V gene. The CDR3 contains 14 residues. The sequenced CDR3 bases are TGTGCCAGCAGAGCCGGGACAGGGGTCGGCACCCAGTAC. This sequence encodes CASRAGTGVGTQY. The whole CDR3 protein is CASRAGTGVGTQYF.

A remark on this clone: Germline and genes here are mouse. The read ends 1 residue early relative to the CDR3; the germline J gene fills the gap. The chain has TRBV13-1 and TRBJ2-4, with D hard to call. Germline V gene sequence: CDR1 NSHNY, CDR2 SYGAGN. The germline V and J ends were trimmed by 5 bases and 0 bases, with 4 bases remaining between them. The CDR3 consists of 12 residues. The DNA read from the CDR3 is TGTGCCAGCAGCAAAAGTCAAAACACCTTGTAC. It encodes CASSKSQNTLY. The complete CDR3 reads CASSKSQNTLYF.

A remark on this clone: The genes and germline here are from mouse. Read sequence stops 1 residue before the CDR3 end, and the germline J gene provides the missing end. The chain employs TRBV13-3 and TRBJ2-5; TRBD2 might be the D (6 bases). The CDR3 spans 14 residues. Trimming shortened V by 5 bases and J by 0 bases, and 10 bases separated the two germline ends. Germline lookup yields CDR1 NNHDY and CDR2 SYVADS. CDR3 amino acids: CASSPGANQDTQYF. The CDR3 bases that were read are TGTGCCAGCAGCCCTGGGGCTAACCAAGACACCCAGTAC.

Worth noting for this clone: Genes here carry mouse names. With the read ending 1 residue before the CDR3 end, the germline J gene is used to fill in that end. The chain has TRBV5 and TRBJ2-7; D is possibly TRBD1 (5 bases). CDR1 is LGHNA, CDR2 YNLKQL, per germline (reference sequence). This CDR3 is 14 amino acids long. V gave up 4 bases and J gave up 2 bases, with 12 bases separating them. CDR3 residues: CASSPWQGTYEQYF. The CDR3 bases that were read are TGTGCCAGCAGCCCCTGGCAGGGAACCTATGAACAGTAC.

As for this clone: Each gene name is a mouse one. The missing CDR3 end, 1 residue past where the read stops, is filled in from the germline J gene. The gene calls are TRBV3 and TRBJ2-7, with 10 bases that match TRBD2. V gave up 5 bases and J gave up 5 bases; unmatched junction bases: 6. CDR1 SNHLY and CDR2 FYNGKV come from the germline V gene (reference sequence). This CDR3 contains 14 residues. The CDR3: CASSPGLGSHEQYF. The DNA read from the CDR3 is TGTGCCAGCAGCCCGGGACTGGGGAGCCATGAACAGTAC.

On this clone itself: Here the gene names and germline are mouse. The missing CDR3 end, 1 residue past where the read stops, is filled in from the germline J gene. The V gene is TRBV13-2, the J gene TRBJ1-3; D uncertain. Trimming took off 2 bases at V and 7 bases at J, with 10 bases between the two ends. There are 13 residues in the CDR3. Germline V gene lookup returns CDR1 NNHNN and CDR2 SYGAGS (reference sequence). The CDR3: CASGEGIANTLYF. The CDR3 DNA, read in part, is TGTGCCAGCGGTGAGGGGATCGCGAATACGCTCTAT.

About this clone: Germline and genes: mouse. Read coverage stops 1 residue before the CDR3 terminus; the germline J gene supplies the remainder. V is TRBV20 and J is TRBJ2-7, with 10 bases aligning to TRBD1. The CDR3 loop spans 13 amino acids. CDR1 is GFQATS, CDR2 STVNSAI, per germline. The V segment lost 4 bases and the J segment 2 bases; nucleotides outside the gene matches: 2. CDR3 region: CGATGTGAYEQYF. The CDR3 bases that were read are TGTGGTGCTACCGGGACAGGGGCCTATGAACAGTAC.

On this clone itself: Mouse names are used for the genes. This CDR3 reads CASSDGGGRQQYF. CDR3 DNA (partial): TGTGCCAGCAGTGATGGGGGGGGGCGGCAACAGTAC. The V gene is TRBV13-1, the J gene TRBJ2-7; 8 bases match TRBD2. The read halts 1 residue ahead of the CDR3 end, with the missing end drawn from the germline J gene. V trimming: 0 bases; J trimming: 8 bases; junction bases outside the gene matches: 4. This CDR3 has 13 residues. Germline CDR1 NSHNY, CDR2 SYGAGN.

Concerning this clone itself: Gene names and germline match the mouse. The CDR3 goes on 1 residue after the read ends, and that part is filled in from the germline J gene. The chain combines TRBV5 with TRBJ2-7; D perhaps matches TRBD2 (5 bases). Germline CDR1 is LGHNA and CDR2 is YNLKQL (reference sequence). V lost 1 base and J 7 bases, leaving 11 bases between the germline ends. This CDR3 region has 13 residues. The covered CDR3 bases are TGTGCCAGCAGCCAAGTGGCTGGGAGCGAACAGTAC. It encodes CASSQVAGSEQY. The whole CDR3 protein is CASSQVAGSEQYF.

About this clone itself: Mouse names are used for the genes. The CDR3 is CASGDPTGGNQDTQYF. The CDR3 DNA, read in part, is TGTGCCAGCGGTGACCCGACTGGGGGTAACCAAGACACCCAGTAC. The chain is built from TRBV13-2 and TRBJ2-5, with 9 positions matching TRBD2. Coverage ceases 1 residue before the CDR3 finishes, and the germline J gene fills in the end. CDR1 is NNHNN, CDR2 SYGAGS, per germline (reference sequence). The CDR3 extends over 16 amino acids. Trimming removed 2 bases from V and 0 bases from J; junction bases left unmatched: 4.

About this clone: The genes are named according to mouse. The CDR3 goes on 1 residue after the read ends, and that part is filled in from the germline J gene. Other nucleotide sequences from this sample produce the same CDR3. The V and J genes are TRBV16 and TRBJ1-1, with 8 bases that match TRBD1. This CDR3 has 14 residues. J lost 3 bases, V lost 0 bases, and 0 bases had no gene match. Germline CDR1 and CDR2: SGHSA and FRNQAP. CDR3 region: CASSLEQGDTEVFF. CDR3 DNA, as far as it was read: TGTGCAAGCAGCTTAGAACAGGGGGACACAGAAGTCTTC.